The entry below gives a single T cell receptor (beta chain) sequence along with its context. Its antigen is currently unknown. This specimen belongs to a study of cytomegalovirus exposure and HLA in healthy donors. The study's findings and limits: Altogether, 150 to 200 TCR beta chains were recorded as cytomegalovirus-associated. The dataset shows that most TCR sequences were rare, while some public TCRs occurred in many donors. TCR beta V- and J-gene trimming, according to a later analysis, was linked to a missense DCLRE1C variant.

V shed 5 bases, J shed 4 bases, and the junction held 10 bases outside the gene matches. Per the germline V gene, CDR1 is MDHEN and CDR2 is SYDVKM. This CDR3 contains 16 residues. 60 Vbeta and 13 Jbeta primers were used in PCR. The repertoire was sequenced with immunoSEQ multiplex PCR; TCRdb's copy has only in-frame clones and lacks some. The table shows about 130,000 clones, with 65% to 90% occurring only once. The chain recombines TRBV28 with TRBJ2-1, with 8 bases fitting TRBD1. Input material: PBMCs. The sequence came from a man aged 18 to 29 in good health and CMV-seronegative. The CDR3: CASSAYSGTGYNEQFF. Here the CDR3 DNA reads TGTGCCAGCAGTGCATACTCCGGGACAGGTTACAATGAGCAGTTCTTC.